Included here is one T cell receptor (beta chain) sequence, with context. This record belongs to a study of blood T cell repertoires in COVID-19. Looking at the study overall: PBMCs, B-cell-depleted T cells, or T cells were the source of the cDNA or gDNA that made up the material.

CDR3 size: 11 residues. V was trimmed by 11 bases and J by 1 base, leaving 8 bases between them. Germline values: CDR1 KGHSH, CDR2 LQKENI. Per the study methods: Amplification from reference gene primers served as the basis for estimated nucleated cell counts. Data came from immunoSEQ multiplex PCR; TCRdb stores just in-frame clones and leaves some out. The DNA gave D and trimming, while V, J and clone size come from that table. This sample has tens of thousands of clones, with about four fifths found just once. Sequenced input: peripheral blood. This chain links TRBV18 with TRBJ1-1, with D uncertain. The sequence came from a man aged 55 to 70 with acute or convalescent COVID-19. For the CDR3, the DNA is TGTGCCGGCGGGCAGAACACTGAAGCTTTCTTT. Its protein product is CAGGQNTEAFF.